The rows below give T cell receptor beta chains drawn from one sample of a study of cytomegalovirus exposure and HLA in healthy donors. Clones were sequenced by immunoSEQ multiplex PCR, and TCRdb holds only the in-frame ones, with some missing. The sample holds about 160,000 clones, approximately 78% seen once. Source material: PBMCs. These receptors were obtained from a woman in her late teens or twenties in good health and CMV-seronegative. The CDR3 runs from the conserved cysteine through the conserved F or W. The order of the fields is clone size, D gene, V gene, J gene, CDR3 protein, CDR3 DNA. The D gene is left open where the match is weak. Clone size is stated in some rows and not others, as once, few, many or a class when expanded.

>once|TRBD2|TRBV29-1|TRBJ2-5
CSVVPVGGLAGWARETRYF
TGCAGCGTTGTCCCAGTGGGCGGACTAGCGGGGTGGGCCAGGGAGACCCGGTACTTC
>few|-|TRBV5-1|TRBJ2-1
CASSIAEYYNEQFF
TGCGCCAGCAGTATAGCGGAGTACTACAATGAGCAGTTCTTC
>few|TRBD2|TRBV27|TRBJ2-1
CASSLGLAGYNEQFF
TGTGCCAGCTCTTTGGGACTAGCGGGTTACAATGAGCAGTTCTTC
>-|TRBD1|TRBV6-5|TRBJ1-2
CASSYSGQGDGYTF
TGTGCCAGCAGTTACTCGGGGCAGGGGGATGGCTACACCTTC
>-|-|TRBV2|TRBJ2-7
CASSQQNYEQYF
TGTGCCAGCAGTCAACAGAACTACGAGCAGTACTTC
>-|-|TRBV12-5|TRBJ1-5
CASGLVSGQPQHF
TGTGCTAGTGGTTTGGTATCGGGTCAGCCCCAGCATTTT
>-|TRBD1|TRBV7-9|TRBJ2-1
CASSPQGRDYNEQFF
TGTGCCAGCAGCCCACAGGGGCGCGACTACAATGAGCAGTTCTTC
>-|TRBD2|TRBV9|TRBJ2-1
CASSVGSGSLYNEQFF
TGTGCCAGCAGCGTAGGCAGCGGGAGTCTTTACAATGAGCAGTTCTTC
>few|-|TRBV7-3|TRBJ2-5
CASSLTGRAVSDQYF
TGTGCCAGCAGCTTAACAGGCAGGGCGGTTAGTGACCAGTACTTC
>-|-|TRBV16|TRBJ1-4
CASSQSFRSATNEKLFF
TGTGCCAGCAGCCAATCTTTCCGGAGTGCAACTAATGAAAAACTGTTTTTT
>few|TRBD2|TRBV7-7|TRBJ2-1
CASSLGTSGYNEQFF
TGTGCTAGCAGCCTCGGGACTAGCGGTTACAATGAGCAGTTCTTC
>few|-|TRBV30|TRBJ2-7
CAWSVRQAGEQYF
TGTGCCTGGAGTGTACGACAGGCAGGGGAGCAGTACTTC
>-|-|TRBV11-3|TRBJ2-1
CASSFRERSSYNEQFF
TGTGCCAGCAGCTTCAGGGAACGGAGCTCCTACAATGAGCAGTTCTTC
>-|TRBD1|TRBV25-1|TRBJ2-3
CASSALGQGASTDTQYF
TGTGCCAGCAGTGCCCTCGGACAGGGGGCTAGCACAGATACGCAGTATTTT
>once|TRBD1|TRBV6-5|TRBJ2-7
CASRGTGGSNEQYF
TGTGCCAGCAGGGGGACAGGGGGTTCGAACGAGCAGTACTTC
>-|TRBD1|TRBV6-9|TRBJ2-7
CASSCPWGDRASSEQYF
TGTGCCAGCAGTTGCCCTTGGGGGGACAGGGCGTCGTCCGAGCAGTACTTC
>-|TRBD2|TRBV4-1|TRBJ2-3
CASSPRASGSTDTQYF
TGCGCCAGCAGCCCTAGGGCTAGCGGGAGCACAGATACGCAGTATTTT
>-|TRBD2|TRBV19|TRBJ2-5
CASSILGFGSGSSETQYF
TGTGCCAGTAGTATCCTGGGATTTGGTAGCGGGAGCTCAGAGACCCAGTACTTC
>-|TRBD2|TRBV7-2|TRBJ2-3
CASSLDLAGGVTDTQYF
TGTGCCAGCAGCTTAGATCTAGCGGGAGGAGTAACAGATACGCAGTATTTT
>-|TRBD1|TRBV19|TRBJ1-5
CASSMSGTVKITNQPQHF
TGTGCCAGTAGTATGTCTGGGACAGTTAAAATAACGAATCAGCCCCAGCATTTT
>-|-|TRBV9|TRBJ1-4
CASSAQTGPGSGEKLFF
TGTGCCAGCAGCGCCCAGACAGGACCTGGCTCTGGTGAAAAACTGTTTTTT
>-|-|TRBV5-6|TRBJ1-3
CASSHSSGNTIYF
TGTGCCAGCAGTCATTCCTCTGGAAACACCATATATTTT
>once|-|TRBV6-1|TRBJ1-2
CASSLQDSPYGYTF
TGTGCCAGCAGTCTACAGGACAGTCCCTATGGCTACACCTTC
>-|-|TRBV5-6|TRBJ1-4
CASSLRDNRREKLFF
TGTGCCAGCAGCTTGCGGGACAACCGTCGTGAAAAACTGTTTTTT
>-|TRBD2|TRBV30|TRBJ2-2
CAWSGLATGELFF
TGTGCCTGGAGTGGACTAGCGACCGGGGAGCTGTTTTTT
>-|TRBD1|TRBV2|TRBJ2-7
CASSGAGGSSYEQYF
TGTGCCAGCAGCGGAGCAGGGGGATCCTCCTACGAGCAGTACTTC
>-|-|TRBV28|TRBJ2-7
CASSLPPTGPYEQYF
TGTGCCAGCAGTTTACCTCCGACAGGCCCCTACGAGCAGTACTTC
>-|-|TRBV27|TRBJ2-1
CASSLTSTINNEQFF
TGTGCCAGCAGTTTAACCTCGACAATAAACAATGAGCAGTTCTTC
>few|-|TRBV7-8|TRBJ2-7
CASSSGGSGYEQYF
TGTGCCAGCAGCTCAGGGGGGTCCGGCTACGAGCAGTACTTC
>-|TRBD2|TRBV9|TRBJ2-7
CASSVGGGLAAQYF
TGTGCCAGCAGCGTAGGCGGAGGGCTAGCGGCGCAGTACTTC
>few|-|TRBV5-1|TRBJ1-3
CASSLSEGNTIYF
TGCGCCAGCAGCTTGAGTGAGGGAAACACCATATATTTT
>-|-|TRBV5-1|TRBJ2-1
CASSLDRVPGNEQFF
TGCGCCAGCAGCTTGGACAGGGTTCCCGGCAATGAGCAGTTCTTC
>-|TRBD1|TRBV28|TRBJ1-2
CASSFGTANYGYTF
TGTGCCAGCAGCTTCGGGACAGCAAACTATGGCTACACCTTC
>few|TRBD2|TRBV6-4|TRBJ2-3
CASSDGAGGTDTQYF
TGTGCCAGCAGTGATGGAGCGGGGGGCACAGATACGCAGTATTTT
>-|-|TRBV28|TRBJ1-5
CASSLFTYAGELNQPQHF
TGTGCCAGCAGTTTATTTACATATGCGGGGGAGCTCAATCAGCCCCAGCATTTT